This record covers a single T cell receptor beta chain. Its antigen is unknown. The data were obtained in a study of CD8 T cells in ankylosing spondylitis. Findings and limits, study-wide: Reportedly, significant enrichment of disease-linked clones occurred in matched ankylosing spondylitis synovial fluid. Blood of patients with ankylosing spondylitis appeared to be characterized by a TCR beta motif of eight highly homologous variants.

TCR beta libraries were made by quantitative 5'-RACE with molecular barcodes. TCRdb ran MiXCR on the 5' RACE reads and lists one entry per CDR3 protein. The sample includes some 700,000 distinct CDR3 sequences, around 20% of them seen just once. Germline V CDR1 and CDR2: SGHKS, YYEKEE (reference sequence). The CDR3 has 15 residues. The V gene lost 1 base and the J gene lost 6 bases, with 15 bases spanning the gap. The genes are TRBV5-5 and TRBJ2-3, with D tentatively TRBD2 (6 bases). The specimen was blood, either unsorted or a sorted T cell fraction (not recorded which). The clonotype was recovered from a male donor with ankylosing spondylitis. The CDR3 loop reads CASSLLTSLGDTQYF. The CDR3 DNA reads TGTGCCAGCAGCTTGTTAACTAGCCTCGGGGATACGCAGTATTTT.